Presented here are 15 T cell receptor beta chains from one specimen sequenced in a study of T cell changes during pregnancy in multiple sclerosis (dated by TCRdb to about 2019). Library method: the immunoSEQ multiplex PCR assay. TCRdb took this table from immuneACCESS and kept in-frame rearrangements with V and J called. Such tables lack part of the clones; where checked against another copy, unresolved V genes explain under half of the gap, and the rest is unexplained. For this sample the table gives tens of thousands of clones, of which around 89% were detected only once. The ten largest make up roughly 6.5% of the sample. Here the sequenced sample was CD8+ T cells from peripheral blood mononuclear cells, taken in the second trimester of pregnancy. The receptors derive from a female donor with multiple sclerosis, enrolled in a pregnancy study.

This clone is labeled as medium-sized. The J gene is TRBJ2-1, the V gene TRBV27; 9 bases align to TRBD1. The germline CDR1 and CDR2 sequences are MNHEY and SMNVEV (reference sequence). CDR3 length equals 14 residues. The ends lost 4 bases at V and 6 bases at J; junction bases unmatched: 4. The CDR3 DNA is TGTGCCAGCAGTTCCCGGGACAGGGCCAATGAGCAGTTCTTC. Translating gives CASSSRDRANEQFF.

The CDR3 DNA follows: TGTGCCAGCAGTCCCGGGACAGGGAATTACGAGCAGTACTTC. The encoded protein is CASSPGTGNYEQYF. The rearrangement links TRBV27 to TRBJ2-7; 9 bases agree with TRBD1. The V and J ends lost 5 bases and 4 bases, in that order; junction bases with no gene match: 6. The CDR3 covers 14 residues. Germline CDR1 is MNHEY and CDR2 is SMNVEV (reference sequence).

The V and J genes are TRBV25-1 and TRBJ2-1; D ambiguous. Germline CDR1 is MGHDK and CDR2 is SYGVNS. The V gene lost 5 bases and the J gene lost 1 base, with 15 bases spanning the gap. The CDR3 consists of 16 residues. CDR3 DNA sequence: TGTGCCAGCAGTCATCCGAGGAGAAGTTCCTACAATGAGCAGTTCTTC. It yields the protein CASSHPRRSSYNEQFF. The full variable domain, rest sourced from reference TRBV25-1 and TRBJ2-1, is EADIYQTPRYLVIGTGKKITLECSQTMGHDKMYWYQQDPGMELHLIHYSYGVNSTEKGDLSSESTVSRIRTEHFPLTLESARPSHTSQYLCASSHPRRSSYNEQFFGPGTRLTVL.

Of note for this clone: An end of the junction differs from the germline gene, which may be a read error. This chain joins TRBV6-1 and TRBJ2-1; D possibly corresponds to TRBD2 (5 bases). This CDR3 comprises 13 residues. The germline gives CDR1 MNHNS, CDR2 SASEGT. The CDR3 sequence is CASSEARAGVKLF. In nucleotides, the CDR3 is TGTGCCAGCAGTGAAGCGCGGGCGGGCGTAAAGCTCTTC.

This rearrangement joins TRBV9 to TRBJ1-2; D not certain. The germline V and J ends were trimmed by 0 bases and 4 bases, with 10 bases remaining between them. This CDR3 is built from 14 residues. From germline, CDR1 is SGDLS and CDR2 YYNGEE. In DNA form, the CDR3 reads TGTGCCAGCAGCGTAGAGGGAGGGATCTATGGCTACACCTTC. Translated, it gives CASSVEGGIYGYTF.

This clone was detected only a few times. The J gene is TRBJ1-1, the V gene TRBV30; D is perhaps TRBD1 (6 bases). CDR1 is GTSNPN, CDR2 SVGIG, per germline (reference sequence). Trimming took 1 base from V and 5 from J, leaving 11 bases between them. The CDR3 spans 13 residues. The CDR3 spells CAWSEGRGTEAFF. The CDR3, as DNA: TGTGCCTGGAGTGAAGGCAGGGGTACTGAAGCTTTCTTT. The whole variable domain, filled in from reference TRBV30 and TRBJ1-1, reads SQTIHQWPATLVQPVGSPLSLECTVEGTSNPNLYWYRQAAGRGLQLLFYSVGIGQISSEVPQNLSASRPQDRQFILSSKKLLLSDSGFYLCAWSEGRGTEAFFGQGTRLTVV.

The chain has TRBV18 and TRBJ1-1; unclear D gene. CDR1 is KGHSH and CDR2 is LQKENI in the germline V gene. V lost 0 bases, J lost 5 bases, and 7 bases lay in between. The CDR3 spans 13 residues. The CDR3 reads CASSPPYSTEAFF. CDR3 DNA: TGTGCCAGCTCACCACCATATAGTACTGAAGCTTTCTTT. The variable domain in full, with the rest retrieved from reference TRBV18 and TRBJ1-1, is NAGVMQNPRHLVRRRGQEARLRCSPMKGHSHVYWYRQLPEEGLKFMVYLQKENIIDESGMPKERFSAEFPKEGPSILRIQQVVRGDSAAYFCASSPPYSTEAFFGQGTRLTVV.

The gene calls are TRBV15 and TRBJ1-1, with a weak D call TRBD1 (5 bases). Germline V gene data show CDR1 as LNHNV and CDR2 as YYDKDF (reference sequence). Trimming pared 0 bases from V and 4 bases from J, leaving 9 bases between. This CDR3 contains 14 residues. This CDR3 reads CATSRDWRGTEAFF. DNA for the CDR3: TGTGCCACCAGCAGAGATTGGAGGGGCACTGAAGCTTTCTTT.

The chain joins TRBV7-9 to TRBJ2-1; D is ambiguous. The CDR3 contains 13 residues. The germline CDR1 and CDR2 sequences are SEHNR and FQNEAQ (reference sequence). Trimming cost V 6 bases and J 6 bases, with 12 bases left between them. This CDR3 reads CASSSYSLNEQFF. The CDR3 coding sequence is TGTGCCAGCAGTTCGTATTCTCTCAATGAGCAGTTCTTC. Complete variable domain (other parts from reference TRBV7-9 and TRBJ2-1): DTGVSQNPRHKITKRGQNVTFRCDPISEHNRLYWYRQTLGQGPEFLTYFQNEAQLEKSRLLSDRFSAERPKGSFSTLEIQRTEQGDSAMYLCASSSYSLNEQFFGPGTRLTVL.

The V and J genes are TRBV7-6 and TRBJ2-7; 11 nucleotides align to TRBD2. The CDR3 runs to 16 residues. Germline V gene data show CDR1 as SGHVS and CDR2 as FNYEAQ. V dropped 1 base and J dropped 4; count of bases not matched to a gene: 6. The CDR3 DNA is TGTGCCAGCAGCTTAGGGCTAGCGGGGGGCGGGTACGAGCAGTACTTC. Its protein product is CASSLGLAGGGYEQYF.

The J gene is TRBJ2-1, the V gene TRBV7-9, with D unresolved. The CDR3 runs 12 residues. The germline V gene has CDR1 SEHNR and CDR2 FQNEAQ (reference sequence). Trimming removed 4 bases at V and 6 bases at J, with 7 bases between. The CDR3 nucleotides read TGTGCCAGCAGCTCCAAATCCAATGAGCAGTTCTTC. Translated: CASSSKSNEQFF.

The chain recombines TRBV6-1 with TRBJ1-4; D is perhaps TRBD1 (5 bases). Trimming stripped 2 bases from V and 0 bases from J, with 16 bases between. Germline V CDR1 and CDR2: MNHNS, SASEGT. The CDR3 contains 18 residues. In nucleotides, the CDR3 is TGTGCCAGCAGTGAATGGGGGGGGGAAAGGGCAACTAATGAAAAACTGTTTTTT. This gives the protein CASSEWGGERATNEKLFF.

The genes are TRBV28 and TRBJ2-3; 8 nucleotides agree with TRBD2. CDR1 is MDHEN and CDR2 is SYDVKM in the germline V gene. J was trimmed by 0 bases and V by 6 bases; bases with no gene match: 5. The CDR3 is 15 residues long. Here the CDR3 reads CASRELAVSTDTQYF. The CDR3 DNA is TGTGCCAGCAGGGAACTAGCGGTTAGCACAGATACGCAGTATTTT. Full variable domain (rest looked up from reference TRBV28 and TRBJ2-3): DVKVTQSSRYLVKRTGEKVFLECVQDMDHENMFWYRQDPGLGLRLIYFSYDVKMKEKGDIPEGYSVSREKKERFSLILESASTNQTSMYLCASRELAVSTDTQYFGPGTRLTVL.

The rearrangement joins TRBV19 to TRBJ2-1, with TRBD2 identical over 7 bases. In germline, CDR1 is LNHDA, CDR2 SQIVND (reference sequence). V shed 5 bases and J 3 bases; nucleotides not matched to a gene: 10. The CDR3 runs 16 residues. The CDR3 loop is CASSVTGWTSYNEQFF. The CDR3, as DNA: TGTGCCAGTAGTGTAACCGGTTGGACTAGCTACAATGAGCAGTTCTTC.

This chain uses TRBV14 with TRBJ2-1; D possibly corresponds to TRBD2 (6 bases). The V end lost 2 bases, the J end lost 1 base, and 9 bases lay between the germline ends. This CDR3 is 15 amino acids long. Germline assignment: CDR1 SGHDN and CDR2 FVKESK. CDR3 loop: CASSQWAGSYNEQFF. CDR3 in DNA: TGTGCCAGCAGCCAATGGGCGGGATCCTACAATGAGCAGTTCTTC.